The source of this T cell receptor (beta chain) is a study of cytomegalovirus exposure and HLA in healthy donors. Across the whole study: Early release data held 85 million to 95 million unique TCRs from HLA-typed donors.

Whole-study results and caveats: Many donors shared some public TCRs, even though most TCR sequences were rare. It emerged from a later analysis that several of the most significant clusters appeared to be linked to common viral pathogens.

The CDR3 runs to 13 residues. From germline, CDR1 is SGHTA and CDR2 FQGNSA. V gave up 3 bases and J gave up 9 bases, with 9 bases separating them. The PCR had 60 Vbeta and 13 Jbeta primers. Measured with immunoSEQ multiplex PCR; TCRdb has only the in-frame clones, and not every one. In the table there are roughly 150,000 clones, approximately 80% of which are singletons. Healthy bone marrow donors made up the cohort. About this clone itself: Its specificity is not known.

The V call is TRBV7-2, the J call TRBJ1-6, with D possibly TRBD1 on 6 matching bases. The TCR was taken from a male donor in good health and CMV-seronegative. The sequenced sample was PBMCs. Here the CDR3 DNA reads TGTGCCAGCAGCTTGAACAGGGTTTCACCCCTCCACTTT. The encoded protein is CASSLNRVSPLHF.